The clone carrying this T cell receptor (beta chain) was seen at least ten times. The data belong to a study of T cells after yellow fever vaccination. As TCR cDNA was made by 5'RACE template switching, a universal primer site and UMIs were added. TCRdb reprocessed the 5' RACE reads with MiXCR, giving one entry per CDR3 protein. The table shows about 340,000 distinct CDR3 sequences, with 3% to 4.5% occurring only once. This specimen consisted of PBMCs, obtained 5 days after the yellow fever booster vaccination. The receptor's source is a young man who received the YFV17D yellow fever vaccine.

The CDR3 DNA follows: TGTGCCAGCAGCTCCCCCGGGGGAAATGAAAAACTGTTTTTT. Encoded protein: CASSSPGGNEKLFF. V usage is TRBV7-9 and J usage is TRBJ1-4, with a tentative D call TRBD1 (5 bases). With 4 bases removed from V and 5 bases from J, the gap between germline ends came to 11 bases. The CDR3 spans 14 residues. CDR1 SEHNR and CDR2 FQNEAQ come from the germline V gene (reference sequence).